Following are 7 T cell receptor beta chains from one sample sequenced in a study of beta chain features in type 1 diabetes. These receptors are not linked to any known antigen. The investigators reverse transcribed all of the isolated RNA, so they sequenced expressed TCRB transcripts. Assay used: immunoSEQ multiplex PCR; TCRdb lists only in-frame clones, some missing. Found here are approximately 270,000 clones, 13% to 15% of them singletons; the top ten hold 0.017%. Study conclusions and caveats: For Type 1 diabetes patients, all four CD4+ subsets carried TCRB CDR3s that were moderately but significantly shorter.

Source material: naive CD4+ T cells from blood. The receptor set was obtained from a man younger than 45 with type 1 diabetes.

The rearrangement uses TRBV13 and TRBJ2-7; 10 bases agree with TRBD1. The CDR3 consists of 14 residues. V was clipped by 5 bases and J by 4 bases; unmatched bases: 5. Germline V CDR1 and CDR2: PRHDT, FYEKMQ (reference sequence). The CDR3 here is CASSLGQGKYEQYF. Here the CDR3 DNA reads TGTGCCAGCAGCCTGGGACAGGGGAAGTACGAGCAGTACTTC.

The V gene is TRBV30, the J gene TRBJ2-2; maybe TRBD2 (7 bases). Looked up from germline, CDR1 is GTSNPN and CDR2 is SVGIG (reference sequence). V lost 7 bases and J lost 1, with 16 bases in between. The CDR3 runs 15 residues. The DNA of the CDR3 is TGTGCCTCAAGGGGGGGGTTGCGGAACACCGGGGAGCTGTTTTTT. This sequence encodes CASRGGLRNTGELFF. Full variable domain (remainder filled in from reference TRBV30 and TRBJ2-2): SQTIHQWPATLVQPVGSPLSLECTVEGTSNPNLYWYRQAAGRGLQLLFYSVGIGQISSEVPQNLSASRPQDRQFILSSKKLLLSDSGFYLCASRGGLRNTGELFFGEGSRLTVL.

The genes are TRBV25-1 and TRBJ1-1; D gene ambiguous. The CDR3 spans 12 residues. CDR1 MGHDK and CDR2 SYGVNS come from the germline V gene. CDR3 sequence reads: CATGGSNTEAFF. The CDR3 coding sequence is TGTGCTACCGGCGGTTCGAACACTGAAGCTTTCTTT.

This rearrangement joins TRBV5-1 to TRBJ2-6, with D possibly TRBD1 on 5 matching bases. From germline, CDR1 is SGHRS and CDR2 YFSETQ. Trimming removed 1 base from V and 0 bases from J, with 11 bases in between. CDR3 length equals 17 residues. For the CDR3, the DNA is TGCGCCAGCAGCTTGTTCCCGACAGCCTCTGGGGCCAACGTCCTGACTTTC. Residues: CASSLFPTASGANVLTF.

In this sample, this clone turned up a few times. The chain carries TRBV11-2 and TRBJ2-1; D perhaps matches TRBD2 (6 bases). The germline V gene encodes CDR1 SGHAT and CDR2 FQNNGV. The CDR3 extends over 17 amino acids. Trimming took off 5 bases at V and 0 bases at J, with 17 bases between the two ends. CDR3 loop: CASSPAMGRRSYNEQFF. CDR3 DNA: TGTGCCAGCAGCCCGGCTATGGGGAGGCGCTCCTACAATGAGCAGTTCTTC.

The chain links TRBV5-1 to TRBJ2-1, with TRBD2 identical over 12 bases. The CDR3 sequence is 15 residues long. Unmatched junction bases numbered 6, after V lost 4 bases and J lost 7 bases. Per germline, CDR1 SGHRS and CDR2 YFSETQ. Here the CDR3 DNA reads TGCGCCAGCAGCCCTGGACTAGCGGGACTAAATGAGCAGTTCTTC. This encodes CASSPGLAGLNEQFF. Together with reference TRBV5-1 and TRBJ2-1, the CDR3 gives the full variable domain: KAGVTQTPRYLIKTRGQQVTLSCSPISGHRSVSWYQQTPGQGLQFLFEYFSETQRNKGNFPGRFSGRQFSNSRSEMNVSTLELGDSALYLCASSPGLAGLNEQFFGPGTRLTVL.

This clone was detected a few times. This chain connects TRBV30 to TRBJ1-5, with D perhaps TRBD1 (5 bases). The germline V gene has CDR1 GTSNPN and CDR2 SVGIG (reference sequence). The CDR3 spans 15 residues. The V end was cut by 7 bases, the J end by 1 base, with 17 bases between. The CDR3 DNA sequence: TGTGCCTTCACAAATCAGGGCCGGAGCAATCAGCCCCAGCATTTT. This codes for CAFTNQGRSNQPQHF.